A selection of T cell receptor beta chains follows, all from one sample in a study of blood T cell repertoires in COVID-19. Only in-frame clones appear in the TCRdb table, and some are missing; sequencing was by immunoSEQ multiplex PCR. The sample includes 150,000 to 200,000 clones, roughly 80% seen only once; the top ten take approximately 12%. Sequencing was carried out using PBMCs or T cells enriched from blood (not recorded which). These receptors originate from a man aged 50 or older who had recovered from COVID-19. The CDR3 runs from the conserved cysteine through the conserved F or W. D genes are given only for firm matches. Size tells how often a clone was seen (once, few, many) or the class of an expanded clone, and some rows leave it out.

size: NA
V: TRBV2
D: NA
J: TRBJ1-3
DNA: TGTGCCAGCAGCGGGACACTCTCTGGAAACACCATATATTTT
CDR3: CASSGTLSGNTIYF

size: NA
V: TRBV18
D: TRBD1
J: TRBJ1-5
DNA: TGTGCCAGCTCACCCGTCACAGGGGGCGGCTATAGCAATCAGCCCCAGCATTTT
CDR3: CASSPVTGGGYSNQPQHF

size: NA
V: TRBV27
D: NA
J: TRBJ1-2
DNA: TGTGCCAGCAGTTTATCAGGGGGGGGCGGCTACACCTTC
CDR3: CASSLSGGGGYTF

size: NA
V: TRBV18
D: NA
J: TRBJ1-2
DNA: TGTGCCAGCTCACCACCGGAGACAGGCTTTTCCTATGGCTACACCTTC
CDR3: CASSPPETGFSYGYTF

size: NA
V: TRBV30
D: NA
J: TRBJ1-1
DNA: TGTGCCTGGATATTTGGGCAGAGGAACACTGAAGCTTTCTTT
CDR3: CAWIFGQRNTEAFF

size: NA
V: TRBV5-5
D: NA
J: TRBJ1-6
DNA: TGTGCCAGCAGCTTTGCAGTCTATAATTCACCCCTCCACTTT
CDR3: CASSFAVYNSPLHF

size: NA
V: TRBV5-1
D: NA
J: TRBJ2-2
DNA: TGCGCCAGCCGGACCGGGACATCGACCCATCGGGCGAACACCGGGGAGCTGTTTTTT
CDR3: CASRTGTSTHRANTGELFF

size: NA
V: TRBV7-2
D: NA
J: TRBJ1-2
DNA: TGTGCCAGCAGCTTGACAGCCCCTAACTATGGCTACACCTTC
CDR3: CASSLTAPNYGYTF

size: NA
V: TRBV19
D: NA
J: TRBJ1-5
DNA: TGTGCCAGTAGTTCTTGGTTAGGGGGGCCCCAGCATTTT
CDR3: CASSSWLGGPQHF

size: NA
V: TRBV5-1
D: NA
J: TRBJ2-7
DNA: TGCGCCAGCAGCTCCACAGTGAGCTCCTACGAGCAGTACTTC
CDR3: CASSSTVSSYEQYF

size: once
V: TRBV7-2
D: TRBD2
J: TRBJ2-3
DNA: TGTGCCAGCAGCTTAAGTCAGGCGGGGGGGCAGGCAGATACGCAGTATTTT
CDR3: CASSLSQAGGQADTQYF

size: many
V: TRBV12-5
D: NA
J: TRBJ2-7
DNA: TGTGCTAGTGGCCTGGACAGCCTGGCCTACGAGCAGTACTTC
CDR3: CASGLDSLAYEQYF

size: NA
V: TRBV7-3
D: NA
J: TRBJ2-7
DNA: TGTGCCAGCAGCTCATGTCCCGAGGGATGCTACGAGCAGTACTTC
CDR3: CASSSCPEGCYEQYF

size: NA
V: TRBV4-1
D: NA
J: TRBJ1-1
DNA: TGCGCCAGCAGCCAAGATTGGACAGTCAAAGGCACTGAAGCTTTCTTT
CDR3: CASSQDWTVKGTEAFF

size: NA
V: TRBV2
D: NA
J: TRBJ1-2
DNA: TGTGCCAGCAGTGAAGAAACACGAAACTATGGCTACACCTTC
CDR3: CASSEETRNYGYTF

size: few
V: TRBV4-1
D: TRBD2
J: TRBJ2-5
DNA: TGCGCCAGCAGCCAAGATCTAAGCGGGGGGGCGACCCAGTACTTC
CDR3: CASSQDLSGGATQYF

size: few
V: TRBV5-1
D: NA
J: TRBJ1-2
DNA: TGCGCCAGCAGCTTGGATGGGCCGCGCTATGGCTACACCTTC
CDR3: CASSLDGPRYGYTF

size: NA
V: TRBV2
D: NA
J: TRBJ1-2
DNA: TGTGCCAGCAGTGCTGGGGCTGACTATGGCTACACCTTC
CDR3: CASSAGADYGYTF

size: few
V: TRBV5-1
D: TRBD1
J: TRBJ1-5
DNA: TGCGCCAGCAGCTTGGACCCAGGGGGGCGTCAGCCCCAGCATTTT
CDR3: CASSLDPGGRQPQHF

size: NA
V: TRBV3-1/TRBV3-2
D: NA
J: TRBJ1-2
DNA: TGTGCCAGCAGCGCCCGAGTGGGGGGGCTCATACACTATGGCTACACCTTC
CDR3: CASSARVGGLIHYGYTF

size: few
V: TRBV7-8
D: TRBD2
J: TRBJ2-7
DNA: TGTGCCAGCAGCTCCGTAACTTCGGGGGGGACTATGAAGCAGTACTTC
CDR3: CASSSVTSGGTMKQYF

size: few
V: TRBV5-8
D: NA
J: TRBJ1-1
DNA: TGTGCCAGCAGCTTGGCCGGGACAAAGGACACTGAAGCTTTCTTT
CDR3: CASSLAGTKDTEAFF

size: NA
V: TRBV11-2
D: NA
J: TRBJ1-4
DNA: TGTGCCAGCAGCCCCCAGAGTGCGGGAACTAATGAAAAACTGTTTTTT
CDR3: CASSPQSAGTNEKLFF

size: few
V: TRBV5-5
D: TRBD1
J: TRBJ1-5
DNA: TGTGCCAGCAGTTCAACAGGGGGCGGTCAGCCCCAGCATTTT
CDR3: CASSSTGGGQPQHF

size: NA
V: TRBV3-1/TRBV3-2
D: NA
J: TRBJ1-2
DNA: TGTGCCAGCAGCTTTCCGGGTCCTACCTCCTATGGCTACACCTTC
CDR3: CASSFPGPTSYGYTF

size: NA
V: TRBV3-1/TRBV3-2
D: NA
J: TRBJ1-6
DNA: TGTGCCAGCAGCCAAGGAGACAGGCTTAATTCACCCCTCCACTTT
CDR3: CASSQGDRLNSPLHF

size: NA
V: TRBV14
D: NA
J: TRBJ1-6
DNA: TGTGCCAGCAGCCAAGGGGGGGGGAATTCACCCCTCCACTTT
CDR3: CASSQGGGNSPLHF

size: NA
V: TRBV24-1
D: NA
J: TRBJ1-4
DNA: TGTGCCACCAGTGATTCCGCCGGGGGTACTAATGAAAAACTGTTTTTT
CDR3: CATSDSAGGTNEKLFF

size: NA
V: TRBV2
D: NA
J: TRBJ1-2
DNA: TGTGCCAGCAGTGAAACCGGCGGCTTCTATGGCTACACCTTC
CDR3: CASSETGGFYGYTF

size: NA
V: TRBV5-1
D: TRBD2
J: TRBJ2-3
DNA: TGCGCCAGCAGCTCCGCTAGCGGGGGTATCAGCACAGATACGCAGTATTTT
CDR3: CASSSASGGISTDTQYF

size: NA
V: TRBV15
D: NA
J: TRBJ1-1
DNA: TGTGCCACCAGAGAGGGGGAAGGGCGAGCTTTCTTT
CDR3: CATREGEGRAFF

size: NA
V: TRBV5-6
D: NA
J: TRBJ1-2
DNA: TGTGCCAGCAGCTTTTCTGGGACTATTGGCTACACCTTC
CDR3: CASSFSGTIGYTF

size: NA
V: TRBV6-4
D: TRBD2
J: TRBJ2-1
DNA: TGTGCCAGCAGTGAGGGCGCGGGGGGGCACAATGAGCAGTTCTTC
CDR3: CASSEGAGGHNEQFF

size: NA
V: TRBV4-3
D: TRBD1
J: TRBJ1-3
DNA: TGCGCCAGCAGCCAAGTAGGGACAGGGGGCTGGTCTGGAAACACCATATATTTT
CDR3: CASSQVGTGGWSGNTIYF

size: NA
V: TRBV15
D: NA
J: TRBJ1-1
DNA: TGTGCCACCAGCAGAGATCGGGTCGGAGGTGTAGGAGCTTTCTTT
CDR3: CATSRDRVGGVGAFF

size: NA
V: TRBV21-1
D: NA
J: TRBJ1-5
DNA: TGTGCCAGCAGCAAAGAGCTGGGACAGGGGCCCCTAAGCAATCAGCCCCAGCATTTT
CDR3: CASSKELGQGPLSNQPQHF

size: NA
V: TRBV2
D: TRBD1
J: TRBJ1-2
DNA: TGTGCCAGCACCGACCCGGACAGGGGGCGATATGGCTACACCTTC
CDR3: CASTDPDRGRYGYTF

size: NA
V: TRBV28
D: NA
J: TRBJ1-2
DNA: TGTGCCAGCTCCGGGACACCTCCTAACTATGGCTACACCTTC
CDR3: CASSGTPPNYGYTF

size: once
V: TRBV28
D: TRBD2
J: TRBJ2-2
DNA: TGTGCCAGCACCCTCGGGGGGGCGAACACCGGGGAGCTGTTTTTT
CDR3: CASTLGGANTGELFF

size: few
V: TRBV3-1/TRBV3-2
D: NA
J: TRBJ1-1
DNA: TGTGCCAGCAGCCAATTCGGTCAGGGGCTGAACACTGAAGCTTTCTTT
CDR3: CASSQFGQGLNTEAFF

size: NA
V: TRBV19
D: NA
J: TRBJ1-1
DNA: TGTGCCAGTAGTACCCATCCCTTTAAAGGGGTGAACACTGAAGCTTTCTTT
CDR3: CASSTHPFKGVNTEAFF

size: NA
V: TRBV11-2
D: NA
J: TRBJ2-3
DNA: TGTGCCAGCAGCTTGCATAGCCGAAAGGCAGATACGCAGTATTTT
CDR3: CASSLHSRKADTQYF

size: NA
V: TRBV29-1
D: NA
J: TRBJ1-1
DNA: TGCAGCGTTAGCGGTACGACAGGCGGAACTGAAGCTTTCTTT
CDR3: CSVSGTTGGTEAFF